This TCR beta chain was found in a study of shared clonotypes between healthy human individuals. Measured with immunoSEQ multiplex PCR; TCRdb has only the in-frame clones, and not every one. The sample has more than 2,000,000 clones, around nine tenths seen once. The germline CDR1 and CDR2 sequences are LGHNT and FRNRAP. Trimming cost V 6 bases and J 4 bases, with 16 bases left between them. The CDR3 extends over 15 amino acids. To note about this clone: Its antigen is undetermined.

Study observations and caveats: Sampling was confined to blood; repertoires within tissues likely differ.

The sequencing sample was made of naive CD4+ T cells sorted from blood. Noted subset: CD45RA+ positively selected. This TCR came from a young man in good health. The rearrangement uses TRBV12-5 and TRBJ1-5, with a weak D call TRBD1 (5 bases). This chain's CDR3 is CASGPGAAANQPQHF. The CDR3 nucleotides read TGTGCTAGTGGCCCCGGGGCAGCGGCTAATCAGCCCCAGCATTTT. Full variable domain (missing parts from reference TRBV12-5 and TRBJ1-5): DARVTQTPRHKVTEMGQEVTMRCQPILGHNTVFWYRQTMMQGLELLAYFRNRAPLDDSGMPKDRFSAEMPDATLATLKIQPSEPRDSAVYFCASGPGAAANQPQHFGDGTRLSIL.